This TCR beta chain was identified in a study of shared clonotypes between healthy human individuals. Repertoires were generated with immunoSEQ multiplex PCR, while TCRdb's copy carries only in-frame clones and drops some. This sample has approximately 2.5 million clones, with roughly 93% found just once. The germline gives CDR1 SNHLY, CDR2 FYNNEI. The CDR3 totals 16 residues. The V segment lost 6 bases and the J segment 2 bases; nucleotides outside the gene matches: 7. The chain is built from TRBV2 and TRBJ1-4, with TRBD1 identical over 9 bases. The sequence was obtained from a man aged 18 to 29 in good health. Some clones in this sample may be carry-over from other donors' samples. Sequenced material: naive CD4+ T cells from PBMCs. The subset: CD45RA+ positively selected. The DNA of the CDR3 is TGTGCCAGCAGGATACAGGGGGCTAAGACTAATGAAAAACTGTTTTTT. Translating gives CASRIQGAKTNEKLFF.